This T cell receptor (beta chain) was identified in a study of blood T cell repertoires in COVID-19. Study details: There were acute and convalescent COVID-19 samples, and they came from the United States, Italy and Spain. Nucleic acid was either cDNA or gDNA, and it came from T cells, B-cell-depleted T cells, or PBMCs.

Under the authors' procedure: Researchers report that nucleated cell counts were estimated from reference gene primer amplification. The protocol was immunoSEQ multiplex PCR, while the TCRdb copy is restricted to in-frame clones and leaves out a portion. The D gene and trimming were derived from the DNA, and the V and J assignments and clone size from that table. The sample holds around 100,000 clones, roughly 87% seen once. There are 13 residues in the CDR3. With 2 bases clipped from V and 7 bases from J, the junction kept 6 bases outside the gene matches. Germline V CDR1 and CDR2: GTSNPN, SVGIG (reference sequence). It was during active infection that Seattle patients were enrolled and then longitudinally followed.

The sequencing input was peripheral blood. The TCR was taken from a man aged 18 to 29 with COVID-19, enrolled during active disease. The chain employs TRBV30 and TRBJ2-7; TRBD2 agrees at 9 bases. The CDR3 protein is CAWSMAGGWEQYF. The DNA of the CDR3 is TGTGCCTGGAGTATGGCGGGAGGGTGGGAGCAGTACTTC.